Listed below are T cell receptor beta chains from one sample, sequenced in a study of T cells in Graves' hyperthyroidism and ophthalmopathy. TCRdb recomputed calls from the multiplex PCR reads with MiXCR, one row per CDR3 protein. Of more than 500,000 distinct CDR3 sequences in the sample, 46% are singletons; the top ten hold roughly 19%. Specimen: peripheral blood or thyroid tissue (not recorded which). These receptors all come from an adult woman with Graves' disease, either hyperthyroidism or ophthalmopathy (not recorded which). Each CDR3 is given with its conserved first and last residue. A D gene is named only where the DNA matches it firmly. Rows may omit the clone size; those that give it use once, few, many or a size class.

CDR3nt	CDR3aa	abundance	d_gene	v_gene	j_gene
TGCGCCAGCAGTCGGTTCGTTCGGTTGTTCCCTAATGGTAATTCACCCCTCCACTTT	CASSRFVRLFPNGNSPLHF	few	NA	TRBV4-1	TRBJ1-6
TGTGCCAGCAGTGAACAGGGGAGGCCCTCCTACGAGCAGTACTTC	CASSEQGRPSYEQYF	NA	NA	TRBV2	TRBJ2-7
TGTGCCATCAGTGAGGAGGGCGTCTATGGCTACACCTTC	CAISEEGVYGYTF	NA	NA	TRBV10-3	TRBJ1-2
TGTGCCAGCAGCTTAGGACTAGCGGGAGGAGGCAATGAGCAGTTCTTC	CASSLGLAGGGNEQFF	NA	TRBD2	TRBV7-3	TRBJ2-1
TGCAGCGTCGCGGGACTCAGAGCCGGGGAGCTGTTTTTT	CSVAGLRAGELFF	many	NA	TRBV29-1	TRBJ2-2
TGTGCCAGTGGACCCCAGGGGGGACACTCGAACACTGAAGCTTTCTTT	CASGPQGGHSNTEAFF	NA	TRBD1	TRBV19	TRBJ1-1
TGTGCCAGCAGGTACGACAGGACCTCCTACGAGCAGTACTTC	CASRYDRTSYEQYF	few	NA	TRBV6-5	TRBJ2-7
TGTGCCATCAGTGACGCACCGCGGTACTATGGCTACACCTTC	CAISDAPRYYGYTF	many	NA	TRBV10-3	TRBJ1-2
TGTGCCAGCAGTTTATCGGCTAGCGGGGTACCCACCGGGGAGCTGTTTTTT	CASSLSASGVPTGELFF	NA	TRBD2	TRBV27	TRBJ2-2
TGTGCCAGCAGCTTAGTGGGGCGAGGCTACACCTTC	CASSLVGRGYTF	NA	NA	TRBV7-9	TRBJ1-2
TGTGCCAGCAGTTTAACAGGCTTTAGCACTGAAGCTTTCTTT	CASSLTGFSTEAFF	NA	NA	TRBV28	TRBJ1-1
TGCAGCGTGAACTACCGGGGCCTAGAAGGGGAGCAGTACTTC	CSVNYRGLEGEQYF	NA	NA	TRBV29-1	TRBJ2-7
TGTGCCAGCAGCTTGCGTCTAGCGGGAGGGCGATACACCGGGGAGCTGTTTTTT	CASSLRLAGGRYTGELFF	NA	TRBD2	TRBV7-9	TRBJ2-2
TGCGCCAGCAGCCAGCTTGAAACTGAAGCTTTCTTT	CASSQLETEAFF	many	NA	TRBV4-1	TRBJ1-1
TGCGCCAGCAGCTGGAGTTCTAGAGGGGCCGGGGAGCTGTTTTTT	CASSWSSRGAGELFF	many	NA	TRBV5-1	TRBJ2-2
TGCGCCAGCAGCTTGAACGCCGGGACACTGAGGAGCTCCTATAATTCACCCCTCCACTTT	CASSLNAGTLRSSYNSPLHF	many	NA	TRBV5-1	TRBJ1-6
TGCGCCAGCAGCCAATCCCCGACAGGGGTCACTGAAGCTTTCTTT	CASSQSPTGVTEAFF	many	TRBD1	TRBV4-1	TRBJ1-1